These 13 T cell receptor beta chains originate from one sample sequenced in a study of CD8 T cells in Susac syndrome. It was with random hexamers that roughly 0.45 to 1 ug RNA was reverse transcribed. TCRdb used MiXCR to reprocess the immunoSEQ multiplex PCR reads, holding one entry per CDR3 protein. In the table there are hundreds of thousands of distinct CDR3 sequences, more than 80% of which are singletons. Sequenced material: CD8+ T cells from PBMCs. These receptors came from a human donor with multiple sclerosis.

This chain connects TRBV9 to TRBJ1-1, with a weak D call TRBD1 (5 bases). The CDR3 extends over 17 amino acids. Germline V CDR1 and CDR2: SGDLS, YYNGEE. The V gene lost 4 bases and the J gene lost 0 bases, with 19 bases spanning the gap. This chain's CDR3 is CASSQYPAGTLNTEAFF. The CDR3 DNA reads as TGTGCCAGCAGCCAATACCCCGCCGGGACGTTGAACACTGAAGCTTTCTTT.

This clonotype came up a few times. The chain recombines TRBV13 with TRBJ1-1, with D possibly TRBD1 on 5 matching bases. Germline V gene data show CDR1 as PRHDT and CDR2 as FYEKMQ (reference sequence). This CDR3 contains 15 residues. V shed 5 bases and J shed 0 bases, with 13 bases lying between them. The CDR3 coding sequence is TGTGCCAGCAGCACCCCCGGGACGGTGAACACTGAAGCTTTCTTT. Protein product: CASSTPGTVNTEAFF.

This chain uses TRBV20-1 with TRBJ2-3; the match to TRBD2 covers 11 bases. V lost 1 base, J lost 6 bases, and 6 bases stayed unmatched. The CDR3 is made up of 15 amino acids. Germline lookup yields CDR1 DFQATT and CDR2 SNEGSKA (reference sequence). DNA of the CDR3: TGCAGTGCTAGAGCACTAGCGGGAGTTGCCGATACGCAGTATTTT. This encodes CSARALAGVADTQYF.

The chain couples TRBV6-1 to TRBJ1-2, with D tentatively TRBD1 (6 bases). There are 16 residues in the CDR3. Trimming stripped 7 bases from V and 1 base from J, with 19 bases between. Germline V CDR1 and CDR2: MNHNS, SASEGT. DNA of the CDR3: TGTGCCAGCACTAGGGGATTGGACAGCTTTAACTATGGCTACACCTTC. This gives the protein CASTRGLDSFNYGYTF.

This chain connects TRBV27 to TRBJ2-7, with 16 bases aligning to TRBD2. This CDR3 has 18 amino acids. Trimming took 6 bases from V and 7 from J; bases not matched to a gene: 15. Germline CDR1 is MNHEY and CDR2 is SMNVEV (reference sequence). The CDR3 reads CASRSLTGLAGGPDEQYF. CDR3 sequence (DNA): TGTGCCAGCAGATCCCTTACGGGACTAGCGGGAGGGCCAGATGAGCAGTACTTC.

V usage is TRBV19 and J usage is TRBJ1-1; the D gene is possibly TRBD1 (5 bases). Deletions cut 4 bases from V and 6 bases from J, with 15 bases between. The CDR3 length is 14 residues. CDR1 is LNHDA and CDR2 is SQIVND in the germline V gene (reference sequence). The CDR3 sequence is CASSTGSRGAEAFF. Here the CDR3 DNA reads TGTGCCAGTAGTACCGGATCCAGAGGGGCTGAAGCTTTCTTT. The complete variable domain, with remaining parts taken from reference TRBV19 and TRBJ1-1, reads DGGITQSPKYLFRKEGQNVTLSCEQNLNHDAMYWYRQDPGQGLRLIYYSQIVNDFQKGDIAEGYSVSREKKESFPLTVTSAQKNPTAFYLCASSTGSRGAEAFFGQGTRLTVV.

V usage is TRBV3-1 and J usage is TRBJ2-7, with TRBD2 matching over 8 bases. Germline V CDR1 and CDR2: LGHDT, YNNKEL (reference sequence). With 2 bases clipped from V and 3 bases from J, the junction kept 3 bases outside the gene matches. The CDR3 has 14 residues. The chain's CDR3 is CASSQLAGNYEQYF. CDR3 coding DNA: TGTGCCAGCAGCCAACTAGCGGGCAACTACGAGCAGTACTTC.

V is TRBV30 and J is TRBJ2-2, with D possibly called TRBD1 or TRBD2 (5 bases each). Germline V gives CDR1 GTSNPN, CDR2 SVGIG (reference sequence). Trimming stripped 3 bases from V and 9 bases from J, with 17 bases between. The CDR3 runs to 14 residues. CDR3 residues: CAWRIRGGGWELFF. The CDR3 nucleotides are TGTGCCTGGAGGATACGGGGCGGTGGATGGGAGCTGTTTTTT.

The chain recombines TRBV20-1 with TRBJ2-7; D might be TRBD1 or TRBD2, each matching 5 bases. CDR3 size: 14 residues. V was clipped by 0 bases and J by 7 bases, with 16 bases between them. In germline, CDR1 is DFQATT, CDR2 SNEGSKA (reference sequence). CDR3 sequence reads: CSARDRKLEGEQYF. CDR3 DNA: TGCAGTGCTAGAGATAGGAAACTCGAGGGGGAGCAGTACTTC.

This chain uses TRBV20-1 with TRBJ2-7; D remains ambiguous. The CDR3 consists of 13 residues. Trimming stripped 4 bases from V and 3 bases from J, with 13 bases between. Germline CDR1 and CDR2: DFQATT and SNEGSKA (reference sequence). The CDR3 is CSATGSLGYEQYF. The CDR3, as DNA: TGCAGTGCTACAGGCAGCCTCGGCTACGAGCAGTACTTC.

Concerning this clonotype: The junction and the germline gene differ at one end; a read error may be behind it. This sequence joins TRBV30 and TRBJ2-7; 7 nucleotides align to TRBD2. The germline CDR1 and CDR2 sequences are GTSNPN and SVGIG (reference sequence). This CDR3 contains 13 residues. The CDR3 DNA sequence: TGTGCCTGGAGAGGTGGTAGCGGGTACGAGCAGCACTTC. Its translation is CAWRGGSGYEQHF.

The chain carries TRBV4-1 and TRBJ1-2, with 10 bases identical to TRBD1. The CDR3 totals 16 residues. Losses at the gene ends were 0 bases for V and 7 bases for J; bases not matched to a gene: 8. Germline-derived CDR1 and CDR2 are MGHRA and YSYEKL. CDR3 region: CASSQEGGTGAFGYTF. CDR3 DNA sequence: TGCGCCAGCAGCCAAGAAGGGGGGACAGGGGCTTTTGGCTACACCTTC.

The chain carries TRBV2 and TRBJ2-5; 8 bases match TRBD2. The CDR3 has 14 amino acids. Germline trimming cut 9 bases from V and 4 bases from J; bases unmatched to any gene: 10. Germline assignment: CDR1 SNHLY and CDR2 FYNNEI. The DNA for the CDR3 is TGTGCCAGTCATGGAGCGGGAGTAGGAGAGACCCAGTACTTC. Residues: CASHGAGVGETQYF.